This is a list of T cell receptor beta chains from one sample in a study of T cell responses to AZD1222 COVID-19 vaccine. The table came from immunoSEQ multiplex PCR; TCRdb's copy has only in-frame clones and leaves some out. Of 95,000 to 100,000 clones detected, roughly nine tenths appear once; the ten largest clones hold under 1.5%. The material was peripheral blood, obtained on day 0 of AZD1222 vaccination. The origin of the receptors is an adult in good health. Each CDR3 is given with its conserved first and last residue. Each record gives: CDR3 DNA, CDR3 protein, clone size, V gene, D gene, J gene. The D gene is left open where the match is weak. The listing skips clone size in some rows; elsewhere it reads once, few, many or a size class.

cdr3_nt: TGTGCCAGCAGCTCCGCGGGCTCCTACGAGCAGTACTTC; cdr3_aa: CASSSAGSYEQYF; clone_size: -; v_call: TRBV11-1; d_call: -; j_call: TRBJ2-7
cdr3_nt: TGTGCCAGTAGCTCTCCCGGGACAGGGGGTATCAACGAGCAGTACTTC; cdr3_aa: CASSSPGTGGINEQYF; clone_size: -; v_call: TRBV19; d_call: TRBD1; j_call: TRBJ2-7
cdr3_nt: TGTGCCAGCAGGAAGGGACAGGGACGTGAAAAACTGTTTTTT; cdr3_aa: CASRKGQGREKLFF; clone_size: once; v_call: TRBV6-5; d_call: TRBD1; j_call: TRBJ1-4
cdr3_nt: TGTGCCAGCAAGTCGGACAGTCCCCCTTCTCGTGGCTACACCTTC; cdr3_aa: CASKSDSPPSRGYTF; clone_size: -; v_call: TRBV6-5; d_call: -; j_call: TRBJ1-2
cdr3_nt: TGTGCCAGCAGCGTAAATGTTAATTCACCCCTCCACTTT; cdr3_aa: CASSVNVNSPLHF; clone_size: -; v_call: TRBV9; d_call: -; j_call: TRBJ1-6
cdr3_nt: TGCAGTGCTAGAGAGGACCCCGCCACCTTC; cdr3_aa: CSAREDPATF; clone_size: -; v_call: TRBV20-1; d_call: -; j_call: TRBJ1-2
cdr3_nt: TGTGCCAGCAGTTCCGGGCTAAGAGAGGCCCAGTACTTC; cdr3_aa: CASSSGLREAQYF; clone_size: once; v_call: TRBV6-5; d_call: -; j_call: TRBJ2-5
cdr3_nt: TGTGCCAGCAGTGTGGGGGGGAAGTACAATGAGCAGTTCTTC; cdr3_aa: CASSVGGKYNEQFF; clone_size: -; v_call: TRBV7-2; d_call: TRBD2; j_call: TRBJ2-1
cdr3_nt: TGTGCCAGCAGCTTAGGGATTGCCTATGGCTACACCTTC; cdr3_aa: CASSLGIAYGYTF; clone_size: -; v_call: TRBV7-2; d_call: -; j_call: TRBJ1-2
cdr3_nt: TGTGCCAGTAGACCGCTTGGGGGGGGAGGATGGAGCTACACCTTC; cdr3_aa: CASRPLGGGGWSYTF; clone_size: -; v_call: TRBV19; d_call: -; j_call: TRBJ1-2
cdr3_nt: TGTGCCAGCAGCCGTCCCGTGGGGGGCACAGATACGCAGTATTTT; cdr3_aa: CASSRPVGGTDTQYF; clone_size: -; v_call: TRBV7-8; d_call: -; j_call: TRBJ2-3
cdr3_nt: TGTGCCAGCAGCTTAGATTCTTCCTCCTACAATGAGCAGTTCTTC; cdr3_aa: CASSLDSSSYNEQFF; clone_size: -; v_call: TRBV7-2; d_call: -; j_call: TRBJ2-1
cdr3_nt: TGTGCCAGCAGTTCGGGGACAGGGAACTATGGCTACACCTTC; cdr3_aa: CASSSGTGNYGYTF; clone_size: -; v_call: TRBV6-5; d_call: TRBD1; j_call: TRBJ1-2
cdr3_nt: TGTGCCAGCAGCGCCCACCCGGGCGGGGGGGCCGATCACACCGGGGAGCTGTTTTTT; cdr3_aa: CASSAHPGGGADHTGELFF; clone_size: -; v_call: TRBV9; d_call: TRBD2; j_call: TRBJ2-2
cdr3_nt: TGTGCCAGCAGCCTAGAGCGGGGCGCTCAGGAGACCCAGTACTTC; cdr3_aa: CASSLERGAQETQYF; clone_size: -; v_call: TRBV6-5; d_call: TRBD2; j_call: TRBJ2-5
cdr3_nt: TGTGCCAGCAGCCAGGGTACAGGGGATGGCACTGAAGCTTTCTTT; cdr3_aa: CASSQGTGDGTEAFF; clone_size: -; v_call: TRBV14; d_call: TRBD1; j_call: TRBJ1-1
cdr3_nt: TGTGCCAGCAGCACGGACTATGGCTACACCTTC; cdr3_aa: CASSTDYGYTF; clone_size: -; v_call: TRBV28; d_call: -; j_call: TRBJ1-2
cdr3_nt: TGTGCCAGCAGTTTATTTCAGAATAAGGAGACCCAGTACTTC; cdr3_aa: CASSLFQNKETQYF; clone_size: -; v_call: TRBV28; d_call: -; j_call: TRBJ2-5
cdr3_nt: TGTGCCAGCAGTTTAGCCCCTTCTACAGGGGAAGGACTCTATGGCTACACCTTC; cdr3_aa: CASSLAPSTGEGLYGYTF; clone_size: once; v_call: TRBV27; d_call: TRBD1; j_call: TRBJ1-2